This TCR beta chain comes out of a study of blood T cell repertoires in COVID-19. Sequencing used immunoSEQ multiplex PCR; TCRdb keeps in-frame clones, though not all of them. The sample shows some 99,000 clones, 90% of them seen only once. The source material was peripheral blood. The clonotype was recovered from a human donor in a cohort sampled during active COVID-19.

CDR3 residues: CASSPPGSGSWYEQYF. The CDR3 DNA follows: TGTGCCAGCAGTCCCCCGGGTAGCGGGAGTTGGTACGAGCAGTACTTC. The genes are TRBV6-6 and TRBJ2-7, with 9 positions matching TRBD2. The length of the CDR3 is 16 residues. V lost 5 bases, J lost 4 bases, and 12 bases stayed unmatched. Germline assignment: CDR1 MNHNY and CDR2 SVGAGI (reference sequence).